The 13 T cell receptor beta chains in this list originate from one sample, sequenced in a study of T cells in Graves' hyperthyroidism and ophthalmopathy. Amplification yielded TCR beta CDR3 regions, with RNA transcripts as the source. The primer set for the first-round RT-PCR of the TCR CDR3 was HTBI. Using its own MiXCR run on the multiplex PCR reads, TCRdb lists one record per CDR3 protein. This sample carries around 340,000 distinct CDR3 sequences, 15% to 20% of them seen once, and the ten largest clones take around 15%. The sequencing input was blood. Every receptor here comes from a woman aged 35 to 49 with Graves' ophthalmopathy.

In this sample, this clonotype turned up many times. V is TRBV9 and J is TRBJ1-3; no clear D. This CDR3 has 13 amino acids. The germline CDR1 and CDR2 sequences are SGDLS and YYNGEE. V gave up 7 bases and J gave up 2 bases, with 10 bases separating them. CDR3 in amino acids: CASQGIAGNTIYF. CDR3 nucleotides: TGTGCCAGCCAAGGGATAGCTGGAAACACCATATATTTT.

Ten or more counts support this clonotype. The chain recombines TRBV12-3 or TRBV12-4 with TRBJ1-1; no clear D. The CDR3 length is 13 residues. The V gene lost 7 bases and the J gene lost 7 bases, with 16 bases spanning the gap. CDR3 bases: TGTGCCAGCACCCACCTGAGGGAGGGTGAAGCTTTCTTT. It encodes CASTHLREGEAFF.

This clonotype came up many times. This chain uses TRBV13 with TRBJ2-5, with TRBD1 identical over 8 bases. V shed 6 bases, J shed 4 bases, and the junction held 7 bases outside the gene matches. The CDR3 covers 14 residues. Germline lookup yields CDR1 PRHDT and CDR2 FYEKMQ (reference sequence). The CDR3 reads CASSSDRDGETQYF. The CDR3, as DNA: TGTGCCAGCAGTTCGGACAGGGATGGAGAGACCCAGTACTTC.

Regarding this clonotype: Relative to the germline gene, one junction end is altered; a read error may explain this. The chain recombines TRBV30 with TRBJ2-7; 9 bases are shared with TRBD1. The CDR3 contains 11 residues. Per the germline V gene, CDR1 is GTSNPN and CDR2 is SVGIG (reference sequence). CDR3 bases: TGTGCCTGGAGTCCCGGGACAGGGTGTTTCTTC. Its protein is CAWSPGTGCFF.

This clonotype was picked up many times. The chain combines TRBV9 with TRBJ1-3; D might be TRBD1 (6 bases). The CDR3 sequence is 16 residues long. Germline CDR1 and CDR2: SGDLS and YYNGEE. V was cut by 0 bases and J by 7 bases, with 17 bases left in between. The chain's CDR3 is CASSVAGQKGMNTIYF. CDR3 coding DNA: TGTGCCAGCAGCGTAGCGGGACAAAAGGGGATGAACACCATATATTTT.

By frequency in the sample, this clonotype is medium-sized. V is TRBV6-5 and J is TRBJ1-1; D unclear. The germline CDR1 and CDR2 sequences are MNHEY and SVGAGI. The CDR3 has 12 amino acids. The V end lost 8 bases, the J end lost 5 bases, and 12 bases lay between the germline ends. In DNA, the CDR3 is TGTGCCAGCTACGACCACTTAACTGAAGCTTTCTTT. This codes for CASYDHLTEAFF.

This clonotype has at least ten counts. V and J are TRBV7-3 and TRBJ2-2; possibly TRBD1 for D (6 bases). The CDR3 loop spans 15 amino acids. Germline V gene sequence: CDR1 SGHTA, CDR2 FQGTGA. The ends were cut back, 4 bases at V and 6 bases at J, with 15 bases in the middle. CDR3 loop: CASSSTGSVAGELFF. The CDR3 DNA sequence: TGTGCCAGCAGCTCAACAGGGTCGGTCGCCGGGGAGCTGTTTTTT.

This clonotype was seen ten or more times. This rearrangement joins TRBV6-2 or TRBV6-3 to TRBJ2-1, with 7 bases identical to TRBD1. V was pared by 0 bases and J by 5 bases, with 10 bases of the junction left unmatched. CDR1 MNHEY and CDR2 SVGEGT come from the germline V gene. The CDR3 covers 17 residues. The CDR3 DNA reads TGTGCCAGCAGTTACTCTAGATCGGGACAGAGAAACAATGAGCAGTTCTTC. It translates to CASSYSRSGQRNNEQFF.

At least ten counts were recorded for this clonotype. V usage is TRBV5-1 and J usage is TRBJ2-7; D not certain. Between the trimmed V and J ends, which lost 2 bases and 0 bases, there was a span of 9 bases. The CDR3 is 14 residues long. The germline CDR1 and CDR2 sequences are SGHRS and YFSETQ. Here the CDR3 DNA reads TGCGCCAGCAGCTTTTATGGCGGCTCCTACGAGCAGTACTTC. It codes for CASSFYGGSYEQYF.

This clonotype was picked up many times. This chain links TRBV12-3 or TRBV12-4 with TRBJ2-7, with 8 bases aligning to TRBD2. This CDR3 region has 14 residues. The junction had 3 bases not matched to a gene; V was cut back by 2 bases and J by 3 bases. CDR3 in amino acids: CASSLSGSGYEQYF. CDR3 in DNA: TGTGCCAGCAGTTTAAGCGGGAGTGGCTACGAGCAGTACTTC.

This clonotype was counted at least ten times. This sequence joins TRBV7-3 and TRBJ1-2, with TRBD1 as a possible D gene (5 bases). With 5 bases removed from V and 5 bases from J, the gap between germline ends came to 15 bases. This CDR3 is 14 amino acids long. CDR1 is SGHTA, CDR2 FQGTGA, per germline. CDR3 protein: CASSPSPGGYGYTF. CDR3 sequence (DNA): TGTGCCAGCAGCCCGTCTCCCGGGGGGTATGGCTACACCTTC.

This clonotype has a count of ten or more. The chain joins TRBV18 to TRBJ1-1, with TRBD1 as a possible D gene (5 bases). The CDR3 runs 15 residues. CDR1 and CDR2 (germline): KGHSH, LQKENI. V lost 6 bases and J lost 0, with 14 bases in between. The CDR3 loop reads CASSSKTGMNTEAFF. The CDR3 coding sequence is TGTGCCAGCTCTTCCAAAACAGGAATGAACACTGAAGCTTTCTTT.

This clonotype was recorded only once. The genes are TRBV11-2 and TRBJ1-1; tentatively, D is TRBD1 (6 bases). The CDR3 totals 13 residues. V lost 7 bases and J 2 bases, leaving 11 bases between the germline ends. Germline CDR1 SGHAT, CDR2 FQNNGV. The CDR3 sequence is CASKYRDNTEAFF. For the CDR3, the DNA is TGTGCCAGCAAGTACAGGGACAACACTGAAGCTTTCTTT.